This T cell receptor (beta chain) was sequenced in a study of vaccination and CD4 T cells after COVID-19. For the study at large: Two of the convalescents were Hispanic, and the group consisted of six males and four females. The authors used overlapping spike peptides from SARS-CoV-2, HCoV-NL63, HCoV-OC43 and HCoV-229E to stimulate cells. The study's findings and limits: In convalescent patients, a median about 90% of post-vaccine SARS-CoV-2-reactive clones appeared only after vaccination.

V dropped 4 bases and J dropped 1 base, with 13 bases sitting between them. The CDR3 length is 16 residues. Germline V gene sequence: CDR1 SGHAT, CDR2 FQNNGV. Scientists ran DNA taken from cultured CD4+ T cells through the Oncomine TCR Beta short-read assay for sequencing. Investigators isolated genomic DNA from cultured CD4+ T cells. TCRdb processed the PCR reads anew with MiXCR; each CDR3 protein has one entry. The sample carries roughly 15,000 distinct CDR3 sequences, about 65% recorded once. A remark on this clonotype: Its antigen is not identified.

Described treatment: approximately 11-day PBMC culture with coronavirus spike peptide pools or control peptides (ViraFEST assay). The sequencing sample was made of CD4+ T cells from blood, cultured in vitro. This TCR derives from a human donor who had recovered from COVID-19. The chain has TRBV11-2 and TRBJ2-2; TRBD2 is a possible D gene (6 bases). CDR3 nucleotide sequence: TGTGCCAGCAGCTCCTTGCTGCGGGGGAACACCGGGGAGCTGTTTTTT. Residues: CASSSLLRGNTGELFF.